The sequence of this TCR beta chain was determined in a study of cytomegalovirus exposure and HLA in healthy donors. Study as a whole: It was reported in a later analysis that the 100 to 150 validation repertoires used the same platform as the roughly 670 first-cohort repertoires. The study, taken as a whole, reports: The investigators catalogued 150 to 200 TCR beta chains as cytomegalovirus-associated. The CMV antigen specificity of a few CMV-associated chains was confirmed through in vitro analysis.

With regard to this clone: The antigen is unknown.

The CDR3 has 14 residues. V shed 3 bases, J shed 4 bases, and the junction held 2 bases outside the gene matches. Germline lookup yields CDR1 LNHDA and CDR2 SQIVND (reference sequence). Sequencing was performed with immunoSEQ multiplex PCR; in TCRdb, only in-frame clones are kept and a portion is missing. The sample yields about 240,000 clones, 75% to 90% seen once. The sequence came from a woman aged 30 to 39 in good health and CMV-seropositive. The chain has TRBV19 and TRBJ2-7, with TRBD2 matching 11 bases. Sequences were obtained from PBMCs. CDR3 region: CASSIASGRYEQYF. In DNA form, the CDR3 reads TGTGCCAGTAGTATTGCTAGCGGGAGGTACGAGCAGTACTTC.